These 16 T cell receptor beta chains came from one sample sequenced in a study of human T cells and chemical hapten exposure. Stated time point: healthy volunteer bleed at 6 weeks. Whole blood that had not been fractionated was the source of extracted total RNA. TCRdb itself ran the RACE reads through MiXCR, one entry per CDR3 protein. The table records 70,000 to 85,000 distinct CDR3 sequences, roughly 8.7% of them present only once. Sequencing was carried out using whole blood. The receptor set was obtained from a male donor in good health. Some clones in this sample may be carry-over from other donors' samples.

The chain has TRBV7-2 and TRBJ1-5, with D perhaps TRBD1 (5 bases). Per germline, CDR1 SGHTA and CDR2 FQGNSA. V shed 3 bases and J shed 1 base, with 10 bases lying between them. The CDR3 has 15 amino acids. The CDR3 bases are TGTGCCAGCAGCTTGGGACCCCAAAGCAATCAGCCCCAGCATTTT. Its protein is CASSLGPQSNQPQHF.

The chain carries TRBV25-1 and TRBJ2-1; 11 bases are a match to TRBD2. V dropped 4 bases and J dropped 3; count of bases not matched to a gene: 5. In germline, CDR1 is MGHDK, CDR2 SYGVNS. This CDR3 is 16 amino acids long. The CDR3 spells CASSGTTSGDYNEQFF. The DNA of the CDR3 is TGTGCCAGCAGTGGAACGACTAGCGGGGACTACAATGAGCAGTTCTTC.

This clonotype showed up just a few times. The chain recombines TRBV7-2 with TRBJ2-1; 13 nucleotides align to TRBD2. The germline CDR1 and CDR2 sequences are SGHTA and FQGNSA. The CDR3 is made up of 15 amino acids. V lost 4 bases to trimming and J lost 9 bases; unmatched junction nucleotides: 6. DNA of the CDR3: TGTGCCAGCAGCTCTACTAGCGGGGGGGCAGGTGAGCAGTTCTTC. It is translated as CASSSTSGGAGEQFF.

The table lists this clonotype with a few counts. V and J are TRBV9 and TRBJ2-7; D is ambiguous. Germline V CDR1 and CDR2: SGDLS, YYNGEE. V was cut by 0 bases and J by 2 bases, with 12 bases left in between. The length of the CDR3 is 15 residues. CDR3 sequence (DNA): TGTGCCAGCAGCGTAGGGGGTCAAGGTCCCTACGAGCAGTACTTC. Its protein is CASSVGGQGPYEQYF.

The V gene is TRBV19, the J gene TRBJ2-1, with 8 bases lining up with TRBD1. Germline CDR1 is LNHDA and CDR2 is SQIVND (reference sequence). V lost 3 bases and J lost 0; bases outside the gene matches: 1. This CDR3 region has 15 residues. Here the CDR3 reads CASSITGGSYNEQFF. CDR3 in DNA: TGTGCCAGTAGTATCACAGGGGGCTCCTACAATGAGCAGTTCTTC.

This clonotype was seen a few times. The CDR3 sequence: CASNLWTVNTGELFF. CDR3 in DNA: TGTGCCAGCAACCTGTGGACGGTGAACACCGGGGAGCTGTTTTTT. The V gene is TRBV5-5, the J gene TRBJ2-2; the D is unclear. Trimming cost V 6 bases and J 1 base, with 13 bases left between them. Germline CDR1 SGHKS, CDR2 YYEKEE (reference sequence). The CDR3 spans 15 residues. Filled out from reference TRBV5-5 and TRBJ2-2, the complete variable domain reads DAGVTQSPTHLIKTRGQQVTLRCSPISGHKSVSWYQQVLGQGPQFIFQYYEKEERGRGNFPDRFSARQFPNYSSELNVNALLLGDSALYLCASNLWTVNTGELFFGEGSRLTVL.

This clonotype has a count of ten or more. This chain links TRBV20-1 with TRBJ1-5; tentative D call: TRBD1 (6 bases). Germline V gene sequence: CDR1 DFQATT, CDR2 SNEGSKA (reference sequence). Trimming stripped 3 bases from V and 0 bases from J, with 15 bases between. CDR3 length: 16 residues. CDR3 sequence (DNA): TGCAGTGCTAGTGGTGCGGACAGTTTTAGCAATCAGCCCCAGCATTTT. Its protein product is CSASGADSFSNQPQHF.

This clonotype was observed a handful of times. The gene calls are TRBV12-3 or TRBV12-4 and TRBJ2-2; no definite D call. The CDR3 has 13 amino acids. The V end lost 5 bases, the J end lost 6 bases, and 10 bases lay between the germline ends. CDR3: CASSPSVAGELFF. The CDR3 DNA is TGTGCCAGCAGTCCCTCGGTGGCCGGGGAGCTGTTTTTT.

This clonotype was seen a handful of times. V usage is TRBV4-2 and J usage is TRBJ2-3; 9 nucleotides agree with TRBD2. J gave up 2 bases and V 0 bases, and 9 bases lay outside the gene matches. CDR1 and CDR2 from the germline V gene are LGHNA and YNFKEQ. This CDR3 is 18 amino acids long. The CDR3 coding sequence is TGTGCCAGCAGCCAAGAGGATTGGCTAGCGGGGTCCACAGATACGCAGTATTTT. This codes for CASSQEDWLAGSTDTQYF.

This clonotype occurred many times. The rearrangement uses TRBV7-9 and TRBJ2-7; 8 nucleotides match TRBD2. From germline, CDR1 is SEHNR and CDR2 FQNEAQ (reference sequence). The CDR3 has 16 residues. Trimming cost V 2 bases and J 4 bases; bases outside gene matches: 10. CDR3 in amino acids: CASSLRAGLAGYEQYF. CDR3 coding DNA: TGTGCCAGCAGCTTAAGGGCCGGGCTAGCGGGTTACGAGCAGTACTTC.

In its sample, this clonotype was seen many times. The chain joins TRBV20-1 to TRBJ2-3, with D uncertain. The V end was cut by 6 bases, the J end by 6 bases, with 10 bases between. Germline CDR1 reads DFQATT; CDR2 reads SNEGSKA (reference sequence). This CDR3 spans 11 amino acids. The CDR3 spells CSATPKDTQYF. The CDR3 nucleotides are TGCAGTGCGACTCCCAAGGATACGCAGTATTTT.

This chain uses TRBV12-3 or TRBV12-4 with TRBJ2-3; possibly TRBD1 for D (6 bases). The CDR3 loop spans 18 amino acids. V lost 5 bases and J lost 2, with 23 bases in between. The CDR3 loop is CASSPPRDTRRFTDTQYF. The CDR3, as DNA: TGTGCCAGCAGTCCCCCAAGGGACACCCGGCGTTTCACAGATACGCAGTATTTT.

This clonotype was picked up a small number of times. The chain couples TRBV3-1 to TRBJ2-5; D may match TRBD1 or TRBD2 (5 bases each). The CDR3 extends over 15 amino acids. V was trimmed by 4 bases and J by 5 bases, leaving 17 bases between them. The germline V gene encodes CDR1 LGHDT and CDR2 YNNKEL (reference sequence). CDR3 sequence reads: CASSPRLAGTETQYF. The CDR3 DNA reads TGTGCCAGCAGCCCAAGGTTGGCAGGGACGGAGACCCAGTACTTC.

This clonotype was observed a handful of times. The V and J genes are TRBV3-1 and TRBJ2-7; D is perhaps TRBD1 (6 bases). Trimming left V 4 bases short and J 6 bases short, with 13 bases between. Germline values: CDR1 LGHDT, CDR2 YNNKEL (reference sequence). This CDR3 region has 13 residues. The CDR3, as DNA: TGTGCCAGCAGCCGCAACAGGGATTCCGAGCAGTACTTC. Its translation is CASSRNRDSEQYF.

A few counts support this clonotype. V gene TRBV6-6 combines with J gene TRBJ2-7; TRBD1 aligns across 8 bases. The J segment lost 2 bases and the V segment lost 8 bases, leaving 8 bases of the junction unmatched. The CDR3 has 14 residues. Germline CDR1 MNHNY, CDR2 SVGAGI (reference sequence). The CDR3 bases are TGTGCCAGCCTCAGGGGGCCTCGAGCCTACGAGCAGTACTTC. This translates into CASLRGPRAYEQYF.

The rearrangement links TRBV11-1 to TRBJ2-1; 7 positions match TRBD2. Germline-derived CDR1 and CDR2 are SGHAT and FQDESV (reference sequence). J was trimmed by 5 bases and V by 3 bases; bases with no gene match: 4. The CDR3 runs to 14 residues. The CDR3 reads CASSFTSGDNEQFF. CDR3 sequence (DNA): TGTGCCAGCAGCTTTACGAGCGGGGACAATGAGCAGTTCTTC.